Each of the 27 T cell receptor beta chains below was sequenced from the same sample in a study of memory CD4+ T cells and cytomegalovirus serostatus. Single viable CD3+CD4+CD8-CD45RO+ cells were sorted as the memory CD4+ T cells. Data came from immunoSEQ multiplex PCR; TCRdb stores just in-frame clones and leaves some out. This sample has around 49,000 clones, with around 82% found just once. The specimen was memory CD4+ T cells from blood. The receptors originated from an adult in good health and CMV-seronegative.

The V gene is TRBV6-6, the J gene TRBJ2-5; D is ambiguous. Germline CDR1 reads MNHNY; CDR2 reads SVGAGI (reference sequence). The CDR3 sequence is 15 residues long. Trimming took off 5 bases at V and 1 base at J, with 14 bases between the two ends. DNA of the CDR3: TGTGCCAGCAGTCCAACTACACCCCCCCAAGAGACCCAGTACTTC. Its translation is CASSPTTPPQETQYF.

The CDR3 bases are TGCAGCGTTGTGGGACTAGCGTTCAATGAGCAGTTCTTC. This codes for CSVVGLAFNEQFF. The gene calls are TRBV29-1 and TRBJ2-1; 10 nucleotides align to TRBD2. From germline, CDR1 is SQVTM and CDR2 ANQGSEA. V was pared by 4 bases and J by 6 bases, with 3 bases of the junction left unmatched. This CDR3 has 13 amino acids.

Only a few counts were recorded for this clone. The chain links TRBV6-1 to TRBJ2-5; D remains ambiguous. The V end lost 3 bases, the J end lost 5 bases, and 13 bases lay between the germline ends. This CDR3 comprises 14 residues. The germline CDR1 and CDR2 sequences are MNHNS and SASEGT. CDR3 region: CASSDVLRAETQYF. The CDR3 coding sequence is TGTGCCAGCAGTGACGTACTCCGGGCGGAGACCCAGTACTTC.

The V and J genes are TRBV6-1 and TRBJ2-5; TRBD2 agrees at 9 bases. The CDR3 extends over 22 amino acids. Trimming at V came to 6 bases and at J to 5 bases, leaving 31 bases not matched to a gene. Germline V gives CDR1 MNHNS, CDR2 SASEGT. The CDR3 loop is CASRETSGRPTWPSDSWETQYF. CDR3 sequence (DNA): TGTGCCAGCAGGGAAACAAGCGGGAGGCCGACTTGGCCTTCTGACTCCTGGGAGACCCAGTACTTC.

The chain uses TRBV6-6 and TRBJ1-2; TRBD1 agrees at 7 bases. CDR1 and CDR2 (germline): MNHNY, SVGAGI (reference sequence). V shed 0 bases and J 3 bases; nucleotides not matched to a gene: 4. CDR3 size: 15 residues. DNA of the CDR3: TGTGCCAGCAGTTACTCCACAGGGGTATACTATGGCTACACCTTC. Translation gives CASSYSTGVYYGYTF.

V and J are TRBV30 and TRBJ1-1, with D maybe TRBD1 (5 bases). Between the trimmed V and J ends, which lost 0 bases and 3 bases, there was a span of 11 bases. The germline V gene has CDR1 GTSNPN and CDR2 SVGIG (reference sequence). The CDR3 contains 14 residues. Here the CDR3 reads CAWSVTGMDTEAFF. CDR3 bases: TGTGCCTGGAGTGTAACAGGTATGGACACTGAAGCTTTCTTT. The full variable domain, completed using reference TRBV30 and TRBJ1-1, is SQTIHQWPATLVQPVGSPLSLECTVEGTSNPNLYWYRQAAGRGLQLLFYSVGIGQISSEVPQNLSASRPQDRQFILSSKKLLLSDSGFYLCAWSVTGMDTEAFFGQGTRLTVV.

The rearrangement joins TRBV27 to TRBJ1-2; a possible D gene is TRBD1 (6 bases). CDR3 length: 15 amino acids. V dropped 5 bases and J dropped 4 bases, with 17 bases sitting between them. Germline V CDR1 and CDR2: MNHEY, SMNVEV (reference sequence). The DNA for the CDR3 is TGTGCCAGCAGTATAACCTTACAGGGCCCCTATGGCTACACCTTC. Amino acid sequence: CASSITLQGPYGYTF.

CDR3 coding DNA: TGTGCCAGCAGCTTCCAGGGGAGAGACTACGAGCAGTACTTC. Translated: CASSFQGRDYEQYF. The chain combines TRBV5-4 with TRBJ2-7; possible D gene TRBD1, 6 bases. Looked up from germline, CDR1 is SGHNT and CDR2 is YYREEE (reference sequence). Trimming stripped 2 bases from V and 3 bases from J, with 12 bases between. CDR3 length: 14 residues.

The chain recombines TRBV25-1 with TRBJ2-3, with 15 positions matching TRBD2. The CDR3 is 18 residues long. The V gene end was trimmed by 3 bases and the J gene end by 4 bases; junction bases not matched to a gene: 8. Looked up from germline, CDR1 is MGHDK and CDR2 is SYGVNS. The CDR3 spells CASSDQGLAGGQADTQYF. The CDR3 coding sequence is TGTGCCAGCAGTGATCAAGGACTAGCGGGAGGGCAGGCAGATACGCAGTATTTT.

The CDR3 nucleotides are TGCGCCAGCAGTGAGCTTTGGGACTACGAGCAGTACTTC. Translation gives CASSELWDYEQYF. This chain joins TRBV10-2 and TRBJ2-7; D unclear. Between the trimmed V and J ends, which lost 2 bases and 3 bases, there was a span of 8 bases. Germline lookup yields CDR1 WSHSY and CDR2 SAAADI. This CDR3 has 13 amino acids.

The chain employs TRBV9 and TRBJ2-5, with D uncertain. Germline CDR1 reads SGDLS; CDR2 reads YYNGEE. V shed 4 bases and J shed 0 bases, with 16 bases lying between them. The CDR3 is 16 amino acids. The CDR3 protein is CASSYGPRKDQETQYF. CDR3 bases: TGTGCCAGCAGCTATGGTCCGCGAAAGGACCAAGAGACCCAGTACTTC.

V is TRBV5-1 and J is TRBJ2-2, with 10 bases that match TRBD2. J was trimmed by 2 bases and V by 0 bases; bases with no gene match: 7. The CDR3 extends over 18 amino acids. The V gene's germline CDR1 is SGHRS and CDR2 YFSETQ. The CDR3 DNA reads TGCGCCAGCAGCTTGGACCCCAGCGGGAGGGTAAACACCGGGGAGCTGTTTTTT. It translates to CASSLDPSGRVNTGELFF.

This clone was observed once. The gene calls are TRBV4-1 and TRBJ2-6; D not resolved. Germline V gives CDR1 MGHRA, CDR2 YSYEKL. This CDR3 region has 15 residues. V shed 0 bases and J shed 0 bases, with 3 bases lying between them. DNA of the CDR3: TGCGCCAGCAGCCAAGACAGCTCTGGGGCCAACGTCCTGACTTTC. Protein sequence: CASSQDSSGANVLTF.

The CDR3 reads CASSTGEPYEQYF. CDR3 sequence (DNA): TGCGCCAGCTCGACCGGGGAACCCTACGAGCAGTACTTC. V and J are TRBV5-1 and TRBJ2-7, with D possibly matching TRBD2 (5 bases). This CDR3 has 13 residues. Trimming stripped 7 bases from V and 2 bases from J, with 13 bases between. Germline CDR1 and CDR2: SGHRS and YFSETQ.

The chain has TRBV27 and TRBJ1-2, with 9 bases lining up with TRBD1. The CDR3 spans 15 residues. The germline CDR1 and CDR2 sequences are MNHEY and SMNVEV (reference sequence). V lost 4 bases to trimming and J lost 8 bases; unmatched junction nucleotides: 11. CDR3 in amino acids: CASSSTWTGVRGYTF. DNA of the CDR3: TGTGCCAGCAGTTCCACTTGGACAGGGGTGAGAGGCTACACCTTC.

In the case of this clone: In the same sample, other DNA sequences code for this CDR3. The chain employs TRBV25-1 and TRBJ2-5, with D possibly matching TRBD1 (6 bases). The CDR3 length is 17 residues. Trimming stripped 7 bases from V and 2 bases from J, with 23 bases between. Germline CDR1 MGHDK, CDR2 SYGVNS. This CDR3 is CASTETAGGRGQETQYF. For the CDR3, the DNA is TGTGCCAGCACCGAAACCGCGGGTGGCAGGGGTCAAGAGACCCAGTACTTC. Drawing the rest from reference TRBV25-1 and TRBJ2-5, the complete variable domain is EADIYQTPRYLVIGTGKKITLECSQTMGHDKMYWYQQDPGMELHLIHYSYGVNSTEKGDLSSESTVSRIRTEHFPLTLESARPSHTSQYLCASTETAGGRGQETQYFGPGTRLLVL.

The genes are TRBV2 and TRBJ2-1, with D possibly TRBD1 on 5 matching bases. There are 14 residues in the CDR3. Trimming stripped 1 base from V and 5 bases from J, with 9 bases between. Germline CDR1 and CDR2: SNHLY and FYNNEI. This CDR3 is CASSEVRANNEQFF. The CDR3 region has the DNA TGTGCCAGCAGTGAAGTCAGGGCGAACAATGAGCAGTTCTTC.

In its sample, this clone is medium-sized. The chain joins TRBV19 to TRBJ2-5; D ambiguous. V lost 10 bases to trimming and J lost 4 bases, with 10 bases between them. The CDR3 runs to 11 residues. CDR1 is LNHDA, CDR2 SQIVND, per germline (reference sequence). CDR3 region: CATRLGETQYF. The CDR3, as DNA: TGTGCCACAAGGTTAGGAGAGACCCAGTACTTC.

This clone was counted a few times. The rearrangement links TRBV9 to TRBJ2-1; 8 bases line up with TRBD1. Germline assignment: CDR1 SGDLS and CDR2 YYNGEE. V lost 1 base, J lost 1 base, and 4 bases stayed unmatched. The CDR3 consists of 16 residues. DNA of the CDR3: TGTGCCAGCAGCGTACAGGACAGGGAGTCCTACAATGAGCAGTTCTTC. This codes for CASSVQDRESYNEQFF.

Comments on this clone: Within the sample, other DNA sequences also encode this same CDR3. The chain combines TRBV7-8 with TRBJ2-7; 14 bases line up with TRBD2. The CDR3 has 15 residues. Germline V gene sequence: CDR1 SGHVS, CDR2 FQNEAQ. Trimming removed 5 bases from V and 3 bases from J; junction bases left unmatched: 3. The CDR3 region has the DNA TGTGCCAGCAGCCTCGGGACTAGCGGGAGCTACGAGCAGTACTTC. Protein sequence: CASSLGTSGSYEQYF.

V usage is TRBV13 and J usage is TRBJ2-1, with 10 bases lining up with TRBD1. This CDR3 region has 15 residues. With V trimmed by 5 bases and J by 6 bases, 7 bases remained unmatched. Germline values: CDR1 PRHDT, CDR2 FYEKMQ (reference sequence). CDR3 loop: CASSPGQGRRNEQFF. As DNA, the CDR3 is TGTGCCAGCAGCCCGGGACAGGGGAGGCGCAATGAGCAGTTCTTC.

This clone was picked up a small number of times. V is TRBV5-1 and J is TRBJ2-5; the match to TRBD2 covers 11 bases. The V gene's germline CDR1 is SGHRS and CDR2 YFSETQ. V lost 4 bases and J lost 5; bases outside the gene matches: 7. The CDR3 is 15 amino acids. The CDR3 spells CASSRGTSGRETQYF. DNA for the CDR3: TGCGCCAGCAGCCGAGGGACTAGCGGTCGGGAGACCCAGTACTTC.

This sequence joins TRBV7-6 and TRBJ2-6, with D hard to call. The V end was cut by 7 bases, the J end by 0 bases, with 13 bases between. Germline loops: CDR1 SGHVS, CDR2 FNYEAQ. The CDR3 length is 16 residues. The CDR3 DNA is TGTGCCAGCAACGGATTTGCGGTCTCTGGGGCCAACGTCCTGACTTTC. Translation: CASNGFAVSGANVLTF.

V gene TRBV5-4 combines with J gene TRBJ2-5; no firm D call. There are 13 residues in the CDR3. V gave up 4 bases and J gave up 2 bases, with 9 bases separating them. CDR1 and CDR2 (germline): SGHNT, YYREEE (reference sequence). The CDR3 sequence is CASSQELQETQYF. DNA for the CDR3: TGTGCCAGCAGCCAAGAGTTGCAAGAGACCCAGTACTTC.

This clone was seen once. The chain employs TRBV2 and TRBJ1-3; D not certain. V was clipped by 7 bases and J by 0 bases, with 16 bases between them. CDR3 size: 16 residues. Germline CDR1 is SNHLY and CDR2 is FYNNEI. CDR3 nucleotides: TGTGCCAGCAAACGAGCAGGATCTTACTCTGGAAACACCATATATTTT. It encodes CASKRAGSYSGNTIYF.

This chain joins TRBV2 and TRBJ1-5; D not certain. The germline V gene encodes CDR1 SNHLY and CDR2 FYNNEI. Trimming stripped 5 bases from V and 2 bases from J, with 7 bases between. The CDR3 consists of 13 residues. CDR3 amino acids: CASSFDGNQPQHF. The CDR3, as DNA: TGTGCCAGCAGTTTCGACGGCAATCAGCCCCAGCATTTT.

The chain is built from TRBV6-6 and TRBJ2-5; TRBD2 might be the D (5 bases). The CDR3 runs to 15 residues. CDR1 is MNHNY, CDR2 SVGAGI, per germline (reference sequence). Trimming removed 5 bases from V and 2 bases from J, with 15 bases in between. In DNA, the CDR3 is TGTGCCAGCAGTACAGAGGGCGCAGGACAAGAGACCCAGTACTTC. Translation gives CASSTEGAGQETQYF.